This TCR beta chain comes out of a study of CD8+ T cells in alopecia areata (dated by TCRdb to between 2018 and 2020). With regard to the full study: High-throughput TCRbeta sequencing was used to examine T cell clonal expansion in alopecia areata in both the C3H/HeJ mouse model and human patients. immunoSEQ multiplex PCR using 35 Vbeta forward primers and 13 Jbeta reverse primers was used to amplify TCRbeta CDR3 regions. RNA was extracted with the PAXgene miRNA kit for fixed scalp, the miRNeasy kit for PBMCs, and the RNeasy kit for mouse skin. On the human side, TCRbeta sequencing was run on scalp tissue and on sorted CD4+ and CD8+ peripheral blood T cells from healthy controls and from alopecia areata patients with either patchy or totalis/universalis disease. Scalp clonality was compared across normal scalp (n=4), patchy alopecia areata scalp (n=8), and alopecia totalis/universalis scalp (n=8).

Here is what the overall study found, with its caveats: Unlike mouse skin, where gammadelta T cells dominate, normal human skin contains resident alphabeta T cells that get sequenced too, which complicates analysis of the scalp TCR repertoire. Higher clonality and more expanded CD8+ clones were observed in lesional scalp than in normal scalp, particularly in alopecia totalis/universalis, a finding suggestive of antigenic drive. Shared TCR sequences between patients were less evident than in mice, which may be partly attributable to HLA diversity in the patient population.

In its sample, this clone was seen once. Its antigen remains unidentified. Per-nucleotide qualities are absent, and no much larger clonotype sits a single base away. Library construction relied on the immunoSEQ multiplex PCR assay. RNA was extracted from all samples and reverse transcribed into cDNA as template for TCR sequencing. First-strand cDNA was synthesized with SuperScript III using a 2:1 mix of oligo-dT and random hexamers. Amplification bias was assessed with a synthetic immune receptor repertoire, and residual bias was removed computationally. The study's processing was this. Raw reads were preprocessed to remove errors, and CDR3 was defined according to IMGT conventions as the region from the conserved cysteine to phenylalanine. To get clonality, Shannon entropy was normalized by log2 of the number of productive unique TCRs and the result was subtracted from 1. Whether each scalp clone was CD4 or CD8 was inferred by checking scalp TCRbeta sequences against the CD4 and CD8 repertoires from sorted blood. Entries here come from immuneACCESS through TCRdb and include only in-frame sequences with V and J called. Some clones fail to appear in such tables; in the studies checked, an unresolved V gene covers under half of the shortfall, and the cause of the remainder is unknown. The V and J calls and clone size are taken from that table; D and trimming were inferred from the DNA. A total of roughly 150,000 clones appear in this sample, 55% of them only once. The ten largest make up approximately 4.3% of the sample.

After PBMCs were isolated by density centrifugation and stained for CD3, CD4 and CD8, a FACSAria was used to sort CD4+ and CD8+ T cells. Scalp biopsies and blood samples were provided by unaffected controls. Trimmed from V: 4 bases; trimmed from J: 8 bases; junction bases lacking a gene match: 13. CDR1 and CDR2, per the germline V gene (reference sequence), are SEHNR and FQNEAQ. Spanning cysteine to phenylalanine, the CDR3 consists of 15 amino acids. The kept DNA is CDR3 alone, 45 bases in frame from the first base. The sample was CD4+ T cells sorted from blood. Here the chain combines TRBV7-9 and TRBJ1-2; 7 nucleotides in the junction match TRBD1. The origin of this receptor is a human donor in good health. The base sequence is TGTGCCAGCAGCTCCTCGGGCCAGACAGGGCTGGGCTACACCTTC. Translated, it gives CASSSSGQTGLGYTF. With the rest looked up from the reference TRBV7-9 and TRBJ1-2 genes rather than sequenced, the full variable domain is DTGVSQNPRHKITKRGQNVTFRCDPISEHNRLYWYRQTLGQGPEFLTYFQNEAQLEKSRLLSDRFSAERPKGSFSTLEIQRTEQGDSAMYLCASSSSGQTGLGYTFGSGTRLTVV.